The 32 T cell receptor beta chains presented below share a single source sample, sequenced in a study of CD4+ T cells in melanoma (dated by TCRdb to 2021 to 2024). The method was the immunoSEQ multiplex PCR assay. What TCRdb holds here is the immuneACCESS table cut down to in-frame rearrangements. Part of the clones is not present; checked against another copy, under half of the missing clones reflect an unresolved V gene, and the others are unexplained. The sample data list about 140,000 clones, and about nine tenths of these were observed just once. 1.5% of the sample rests with the top ten. These receptors were collected from a human donor with melanoma.

J is TRBJ1-6 and V is TRBV30; the match to TRBD1 covers 8 bases. The CDR3 covers 16 residues. V was clipped by 2 bases and J by 8 bases; unmatched bases: 11. Per germline, CDR1 GTSNPN and CDR2 SVGIG (reference sequence). DNA for the CDR3: TGTGCCTGGAGTACCTCCCGACAGGGGCTGGATTCACCCCTCCACTTT. Translating it yields CAWSTSRQGLDSPLHF.

The chain recombines TRBV7-9 with TRBJ2-5; D may be TRBD2 (5 bases). V gave up 5 bases and J gave up 5 bases, with 21 bases separating them. The CDR3 runs 16 residues. CDR1 SEHNR and CDR2 FQNEAQ come from the germline V gene (reference sequence). This CDR3 reads CASSPQRLQTGETQYF. DNA of the CDR3: TGTGCCAGCAGCCCCCAGAGATTGCAGACGGGGGAGACCCAGTACTTC.

J is TRBJ2-3 and V is TRBV4-1; 8 bases agree with TRBD2. Germline loops: CDR1 MGHRA, CDR2 YSYEKL. The CDR3 consists of 18 residues. After removal of 0 bases from V and 2 bases from J, the junction contained 10 bases not matched to a gene. The CDR3 reads CASSQDPPAGVLTDTQYF. In nucleotides, the CDR3 is TGCGCCAGCAGCCAAGATCCCCCAGCGGGGGTGCTCACAGATACGCAGTATTTT.

CDR3 DNA: TGTGCCAGCAGCGAGACAGGGGCGGTGGGAAAACTGTTTTTT. Its protein is CASSETGAVGKLFF. J is TRBJ1-4 and V is TRBV7-9, with 8 bases fitting TRBD1. The CDR3 length is 14 residues. With V trimmed by 5 bases and J by 10 bases, 9 bases remained unmatched. Germline values: CDR1 SEHNR, CDR2 FQNEAQ (reference sequence).

V is TRBV18 and J is TRBJ2-7; D gene unclear. V was trimmed by 3 bases and J by 6 bases, leaving 9 bases between them. The CDR3 has 12 residues. Germline lookup yields CDR1 KGHSH and CDR2 LQKENI. The CDR3 sequence is CASSPQQREQYF. CDR3 coding DNA: TGTGCCAGCTCACCTCAGCAGCGCGAGCAGTACTTC.

The chain recombines TRBV5-5 with TRBJ1-1; D is ambiguous. V was trimmed by 0 bases and J by 8 bases, leaving 11 bases between them. The germline V gene has CDR1 SGHKS and CDR2 YYEKEE (reference sequence). The CDR3 consists of 13 residues. As DNA, the CDR3 is TGTGCCAGCAGCTTGGTGGGTGCCCGGGAAGCTTTCTTT. Translation: CASSLVGAREAFF.

The chain has TRBV7-9 and TRBJ1-2, with D tentatively TRBD1 (5 bases). CDR1 is SEHNR, CDR2 FQNEAQ, per germline (reference sequence). V was trimmed by 0 bases and J by 4 bases, leaving 12 bases between them. The CDR3 has 15 residues. The DNA of the CDR3 is TGTGCCAGCAGCTTAGCGCTTGGGGGAGTCTATGGCTACACCTTC. Its protein product is CASSLALGGVYGYTF.

This rearrangement joins TRBV30 to TRBJ1-4, with 11 bases that match TRBD1. J lost 4 bases, V lost 5 bases, and 6 bases had no gene match. The germline V gene encodes CDR1 GTSNPN and CDR2 SVGIG (reference sequence). The CDR3 sequence is 15 residues long. This CDR3 is CAWGDRGKVNEKLFF. The CDR3 bases are TGTGCCTGGGGGGACAGGGGGAAAGTTAATGAAAAACTGTTTTTT.

V usage is TRBV7-9 and J usage is TRBJ2-2; no clear D gene. The CDR3 contains 15 residues. CDR1 is SEHNR, CDR2 FQNEAQ, per germline (reference sequence). Trimming cost V 3 bases and J 6 bases, with 14 bases left between them. CDR3 coding DNA: TGTGCCAGCAGCTTTACGAAATTAGAGGCCGGGGAGCTGTTTTTT. As protein: CASSFTKLEAGELFF.

There are many counts of this clone. The V and J genes are TRBV4-1 and TRBJ2-5, with a tentative D call TRBD2 (7 bases). Germline CDR1 is MGHRA and CDR2 is YSYEKL. Trimming took 0 bases from V and 4 from J, leaving 12 bases between them. CDR3 size: 15 residues. CDR3 residues: CASSQDGGGAETQYF. The CDR3 DNA reads TGCGCCAGCAGCCAAGACGGAGGGGGGGCAGAGACCCAGTACTTC.

J is TRBJ2-1 and V is TRBV5-6; 10 nucleotides match TRBD2. The germline CDR1 and CDR2 sequences are SGHDT and YYEEEE. With 2 bases clipped from V and 3 bases from J, the junction kept 2 bases outside the gene matches. The CDR3 contains 15 residues. In nucleotides, the CDR3 is TGTGCCAGCAGCTTCCGACTAGCGGGCTACAATGAGCAGTTCTTC. Translation: CASSFRLAGYNEQFF.

In its sample, this clone was seen once. The chain couples TRBV9 to TRBJ2-3; D possibly uses TRBD1 or TRBD2 (7 bases each). V lost 4 bases and J 2 bases, leaving 14 bases between the germline ends. The germline V gene encodes CDR1 SGDLS and CDR2 YYNGEE. The CDR3 is 15 residues long. The CDR3 spells CASSLQGGATDTQYF. The CDR3 region has the DNA TGTGCCAGCAGCCTCCAGGGGGGGGCCACAGATACGCAGTATTTT.

V gene TRBV19 combines with J gene TRBJ1-5; 8 nucleotides match TRBD1. The CDR3 is 14 amino acids. After removal of 3 bases from V and 6 bases from J, the junction contained 4 bases not matched to a gene. Germline V lookup: CDR1 LNHDA, CDR2 SQIVND (reference sequence). In DNA form, the CDR3 reads TGTGCCAGTAGTATGGGACAGGTTATTCAGCCCCAGCATTTT. Protein sequence: CASSMGQVIQPQHF.

The V and J genes are TRBV19 and TRBJ2-7; 10 bases map to TRBD1. This CDR3 comprises 14 residues. V lost 8 bases to trimming and J lost 6 bases; unmatched junction nucleotides: 10. CDR1 is LNHDA, CDR2 SQIVND, per germline (reference sequence). CDR3 DNA sequence: TGTGCCAGTCGACCGACAGGGGGCCGCACCGAGCAGTACTTC. This translates into CASRPTGGRTEQYF. Full variable domain (missing parts from reference TRBV19 and TRBJ2-7): DGGITQSPKYLFRKEGQNVTLSCEQNLNHDAMYWYRQDPGQGLRLIYYSQIVNDFQKGDIAEGYSVSREKKESFPLTVTSAQKNPTAFYLCASRPTGGRTEQYFGPGTRLTVT.

The chain couples TRBV5-4 to TRBJ1-1, with D possibly being TRBD1 (5 bases). The CDR3 loop spans 14 amino acids. The ends were cut back, 1 base at V and 2 bases at J, with 9 bases in the middle. The V gene's germline CDR1 is SGHNT and CDR2 YYREEE (reference sequence). CDR3 coding DNA: TGTGCCAGCAGCTTGAATCAGGGTAACACTGAAGCTTTCTTT. It encodes CASSLNQGNTEAFF. The complete variable domain, with remaining parts taken from reference TRBV5-4 and TRBJ1-1, reads ETGVTQSPTHLIKTRGQQVTLRCSSQSGHNTVSWYQQALGQGPQFIFQYYREEENGRGNFPPRFSGLQFPNYSSELNVNALELDDSALYLCASSLNQGNTEAFFGQGTRLTVV.

The chain employs TRBV5-1 and TRBJ1-1, with a possible D match to TRBD1 (5 bases). This CDR3 is built from 15 residues. V gave up 4 bases and J gave up 2 bases, with 15 bases separating them. CDR1 and CDR2 (germline): SGHRS, YFSETQ. The CDR3 protein is CASSPGGGANTEAFF. The CDR3 DNA reads as TGCGCCAGCAGCCCCGGGGGAGGGGCAAACACTGAAGCTTTCTTT. Together with reference TRBV5-1 and TRBJ1-1, the CDR3 gives the full variable domain: KAGVTQTPRYLIKTRGQQVTLSCSPISGHRSVSWYQQTPGQGLQFLFEYFSETQRNKGNFPGRFSGRQFSNSRSEMNVSTLELGDSALYLCASSPGGGANTEAFFGQGTRLTVV.

The chain combines TRBV11-2 with TRBJ2-7; 10 bases are shared with TRBD2. The CDR3 extends over 16 amino acids. Per the germline V gene, CDR1 is SGHAT and CDR2 is FQNNGV. The junction had 16 bases not matched to a gene; V was cut back by 5 bases and J by 9 bases. Here the CDR3 DNA reads TGTGCCAGCAGCCCCGTGCGGGGAGCGGGGGGGCTCGTGCAGTACTTC. Its translation is CASSPVRGAGGLVQYF.

The rearrangement uses TRBV30 and TRBJ1-3; D uncertain. V was pared by 5 bases and J by 0 bases, with 8 bases between. The CDR3 sequence is 13 residues long. CDR1 GTSNPN and CDR2 SVGIG come from the germline V gene (reference sequence). This CDR3 is CAWRTTSGNTIYF. CDR3 sequence (DNA): TGTGCCTGGCGGACCACCTCTGGAAACACCATATATTTT.

This clone was counted a single time. V gene TRBV19 combines with J gene TRBJ2-1, with 9 bases lining up with TRBD2. Germline lookup yields CDR1 LNHDA and CDR2 SQIVND (reference sequence). With V trimmed by 7 bases and J by 0 bases, 4 bases remained unmatched. This CDR3 has 15 residues. The CDR3, as DNA: TGTGCCAGTACCTTAGCGGGGGCCTCCTACAATGAGCAGTTCTTC. This encodes CASTLAGASYNEQFF.

The rearrangement joins TRBV2 to TRBJ1-2; 8 bases line up with TRBD1. The CDR3 totals 13 residues. Trimming at V came to 6 bases and at J to 7 bases, leaving 7 bases not matched to a gene. Germline V lookup: CDR1 SNHLY, CDR2 FYNNEI. The CDR3 loop is CASSLDRERGYTF. CDR3 DNA sequence: TGTGCCAGCAGCCTGGACAGGGAACGTGGCTACACCTTC.

This chain links TRBV11-2 with TRBJ2-3; D gene ambiguous. CDR3 length equals 11 residues. CDR1 and CDR2 (germline): SGHAT, FQNNGV. Trimming took 4 bases from V and 7 from J, leaving 6 bases between them. The CDR3 nucleotides read TGTGCCAGCAGCTCGCCAAATACGCAGTATTTT. Amino acids: CASSSPNTQYF.

The chain uses TRBV2 and TRBJ1-6; 8 positions match TRBD1. V lost 8 bases to trimming and J lost 7 bases; unmatched junction nucleotides: 10. The CDR3 totals 15 residues. Germline loops: CDR1 SNHLY, CDR2 FYNNEI. The CDR3 region has the DNA TGTGCCAGCGGAGGGGTCGGGACAGGAAATTCACCCCTCCACTTT. This sequence encodes CASGGVGTGNSPLHF.

This clone was detected a few times. V usage is TRBV30 and J usage is TRBJ2-1; 10 bases agree with TRBD2. There are 15 residues in the CDR3. J was trimmed by 7 bases and V by 3 bases; bases with no gene match: 9. The germline gives CDR1 GTSNPN, CDR2 SVGIG (reference sequence). The CDR3 nucleotides read TGTGCCTGGAGGTCAGCGGGGGGGCCGGGGAATGAGCAGTTCTTC. Protein product: CAWRSAGGPGNEQFF.

The chain carries TRBV28 and TRBJ2-1, with 7 bases matching TRBD2. Per germline, CDR1 MDHEN and CDR2 SYDVKM. This CDR3 has 15 residues. Trimming removed 2 bases from V and 4 bases from J; junction bases left unmatched: 5. CDR3 region: CASSLGGGEYNEQFF. The CDR3 DNA reads TGTGCCAGCAGTTTAGGCGGGGGAGAATACAATGAGCAGTTCTTC. Looking up the rest from reference TRBV28 and TRBJ2-1 gives the full variable domain: DVKVTQSSRYLVKRTGEKVFLECVQDMDHENMFWYRQDPGLGLRLIYFSYDVKMKEKGDIPEGYSVSREKKERFSLILESASTNQTSMYLCASSLGGGEYNEQFFGPGTRLTVL.

The V and J genes are TRBV5-4 and TRBJ2-5, with 8 bases fitting TRBD1. The CDR3 runs 15 residues. Germline CDR1 and CDR2: SGHNT and YYREEE (reference sequence). V gave up 5 bases and J gave up 2 bases; unmatched junction bases: 8. The DNA for the CDR3 is TGTGCCAGCAGGCGGAGCACAGGGGGTCAAGAGACCCAGTACTTC. Protein product: CASRRSTGGQETQYF.

The V call is TRBV18, the J call TRBJ1-1; no firm D call. This CDR3 has 15 residues. V was shortened by 0 bases and J by 4 bases, with 12 bases between the two germline ends. The germline gives CDR1 KGHSH, CDR2 LQKENI. In DNA form, the CDR3 reads TGTGCCAGCTCACCACCAGGGCTGTACGGCACTGAAGCTTTCTTT. It is translated as CASSPPGLYGTEAFF.

The V call is TRBV7-9, the J call TRBJ2-2; D is unresolved. Trimming removed 3 bases from V and 3 bases from J, with 2 bases in between. Per germline, CDR1 SEHNR and CDR2 FQNEAQ (reference sequence). CDR3 length equals 12 residues. The CDR3 region has the DNA TGTGCCAGCAGCTTTGACACCGGGGAGCTGTTTTTT. This sequence encodes CASSFDTGELFF.

The chain carries TRBV9 and TRBJ2-2; 9 bases align to TRBD1. With V trimmed by 1 base and J by 8 bases, 6 bases remained unmatched. The germline CDR1 and CDR2 sequences are SGDLS and YYNGEE. The CDR3 runs 15 residues. In nucleotides, the CDR3 is TGTGCCAGCAGCGTACAACAGGGGGCGCGTGGGGAGCTGTTTTTT. Translating it yields CASSVQQGARGELFF.

This clone was detected a few times. The chain combines TRBV6-1 with TRBJ1-6; D not resolved. Germline values: CDR1 MNHNS, CDR2 SASEGT. The CDR3 consists of 13 residues. V gave up 3 bases and J gave up 8 bases, with 8 bases separating them. CDR3 nucleotide sequence: TGTGCCAGCAGTGACCATAACGATTCACCCCTCCACTTT. Translation: CASSDHNDSPLHF.

This clone showed up many times. V gene TRBV7-6 combines with J gene TRBJ1-5; D unresolved. Between the trimmed V and J ends, which lost 0 bases and 4 bases, there was a span of 7 bases. Germline V gene lookup returns CDR1 SGHVS and CDR2 FNYEAQ. This CDR3 is 14 amino acids long. As DNA, the CDR3 is TGTGCCAGCAGCTTAGCGTTGGGGAATCAGCCCCAGCATTTT. This sequence encodes CASSLALGNQPQHF. The whole variable domain, filled in from reference TRBV7-6 and TRBJ1-5, reads GAGVSQSPRYKVTKRGQDVALRCDPISGHVSLYWYRQALGQGPEFLTYFNYEAQQDKSGLPNDRFSAERPEGSISTLTIQRTEQRDSAMYRCASSLALGNQPQHFGDGTRLSIL.

This clone was detected a few times. The chain recombines TRBV4-1 with TRBJ1-1; D gene ambiguous. V shed 0 bases and J shed 2 bases, with 19 bases lying between them. Germline-derived CDR1 and CDR2 are MGHRA and YSYEKL. This CDR3 has 18 amino acids. CDR3 amino acids: CASSQESLFLGSNTEAFF. CDR3 sequence (DNA): TGCGCCAGCAGCCAAGAGAGTTTATTTCTCGGCTCTAACACTGAAGCTTTCTTT.

Turning to this clone: The sample carries other DNA sequences with the same CDR3. The chain couples TRBV7-9 to TRBJ1-6; no clear D. Germline values: CDR1 SEHNR, CDR2 FQNEAQ (reference sequence). The V end lost 5 bases, the J end lost 5 bases, and 4 bases lay between the germline ends. This CDR3 is built from 12 residues. As DNA, the CDR3 is TGTGCCAGCAGCCGCGATAATTCACCCCTCCACTTT. Its protein is CASSRDNSPLHF.